This T cell receptor (beta chain) was sequenced in a study of shared clonotypes between healthy human individuals. The CDR3 sequence is 16 residues long. CDR1 is SGHRS, CDR2 YFSETQ, per germline. With 4 bases removed from V and 3 bases from J, the gap between germline ends came to 19 bases. Study-wide findings and caveats: The represented genetic and exposure-history diversity was limited by the small number of donors.

Worth noting for this clone: Its antigen remains unidentified.

Generated by immunoSEQ multiplex PCR, the TCRdb table keeps only in-frame clones and is missing some. The profile covers about 2.5 million clones, with roughly 90% appearing a single time and around 0.4% taken by the ten largest. The receptor's source is a man between 18 and 35 years old in good health. Some clones in this sample may be carry-over from other donors' samples. The chain employs TRBV5-1 and TRBJ1-1; no clear D. The sample consisted of naive CD4+ T cells from PBMCs. Subset of the sample: CD45RA+ positively selected. CDR3 nucleotides: TGCGCCAGCAGCCCCCCGGGCGCACAAGGGTACACTGAAGCTTTCTTT. Translating gives CASSPPGAQGYTEAFF.